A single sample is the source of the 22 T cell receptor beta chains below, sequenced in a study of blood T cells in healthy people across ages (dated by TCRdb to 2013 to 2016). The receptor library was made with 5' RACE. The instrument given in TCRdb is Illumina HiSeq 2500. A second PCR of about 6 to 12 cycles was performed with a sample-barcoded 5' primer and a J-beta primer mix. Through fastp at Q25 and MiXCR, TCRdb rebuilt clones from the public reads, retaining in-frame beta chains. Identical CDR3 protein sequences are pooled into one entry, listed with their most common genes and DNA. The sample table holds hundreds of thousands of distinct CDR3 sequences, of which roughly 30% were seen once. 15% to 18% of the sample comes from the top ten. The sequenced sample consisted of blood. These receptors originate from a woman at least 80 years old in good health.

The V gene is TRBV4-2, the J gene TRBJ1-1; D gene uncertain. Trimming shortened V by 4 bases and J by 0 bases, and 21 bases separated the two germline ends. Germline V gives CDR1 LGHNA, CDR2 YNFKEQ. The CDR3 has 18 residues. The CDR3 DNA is TGTGCCAGCAGCCTCAACTTAGGTACGACTATTATGAACACTGAAGCTTTCTTT. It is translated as CASSLNLGTTIMNTEAFF.

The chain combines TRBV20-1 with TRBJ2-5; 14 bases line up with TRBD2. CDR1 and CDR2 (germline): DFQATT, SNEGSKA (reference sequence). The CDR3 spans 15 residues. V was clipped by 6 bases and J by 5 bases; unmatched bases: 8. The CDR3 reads CSARRLAGGLETQYF. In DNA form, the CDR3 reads TGCAGTGCCCGGAGACTAGCGGGGGGGCTTGAGACCCAGTACTTC.

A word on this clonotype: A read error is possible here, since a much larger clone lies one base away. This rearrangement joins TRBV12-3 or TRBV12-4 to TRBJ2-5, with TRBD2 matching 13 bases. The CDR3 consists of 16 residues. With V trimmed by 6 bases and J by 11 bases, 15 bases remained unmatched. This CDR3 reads CASSPRGTSGIGEQYF. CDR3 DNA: TGTGCCAGCAGCCCCCGCGGGACTAGCGGGATCGGTGAGCAGTACTTC.

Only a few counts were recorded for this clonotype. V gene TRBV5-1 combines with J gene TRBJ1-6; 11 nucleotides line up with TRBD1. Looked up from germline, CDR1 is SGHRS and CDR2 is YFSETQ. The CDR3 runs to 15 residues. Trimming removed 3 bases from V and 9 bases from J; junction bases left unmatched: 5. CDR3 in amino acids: CASSSGQGALSPLHF. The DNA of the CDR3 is TGCGCCAGCAGCTCCGGACAGGGGGCGCTTTCACCCCTCCACTTT.

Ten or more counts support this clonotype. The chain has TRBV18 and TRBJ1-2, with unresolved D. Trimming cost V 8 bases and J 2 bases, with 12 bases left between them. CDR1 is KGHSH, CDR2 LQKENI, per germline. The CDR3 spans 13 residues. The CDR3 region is CASSPDGNYGYTF. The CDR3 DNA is TGTGCCAGCAGTCCGGACGGAAACTATGGCTACACCTTC.

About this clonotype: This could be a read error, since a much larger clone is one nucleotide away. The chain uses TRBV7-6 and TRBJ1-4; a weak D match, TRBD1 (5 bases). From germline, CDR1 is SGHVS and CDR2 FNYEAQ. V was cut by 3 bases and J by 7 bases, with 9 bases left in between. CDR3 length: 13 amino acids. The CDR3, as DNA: TGTGCCAGCAGCTTTGCCGGGGGTGAAAAACTGTTTTTT. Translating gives CASSFAGGEKLFF.

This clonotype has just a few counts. Here the CDR3 reads CAMRGGSGTGELFF. CDR3 DNA sequence: TGTGCCATGAGAGGGGGCTCGGGCACCGGGGAGCTGTTTTTT. The chain couples TRBV10-3 to TRBJ2-2; the match to TRBD1 covers 7 bases. With 9 bases clipped from V and 4 bases from J, the junction kept 8 bases outside the gene matches. Germline CDR1 reads ENHRY; CDR2 reads SYGVKD. The length of the CDR3 is 14 residues.

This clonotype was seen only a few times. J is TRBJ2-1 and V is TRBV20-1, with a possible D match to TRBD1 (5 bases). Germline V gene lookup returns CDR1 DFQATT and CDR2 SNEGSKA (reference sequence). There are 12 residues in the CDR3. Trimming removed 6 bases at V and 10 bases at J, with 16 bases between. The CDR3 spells CSASTGAQEQFF. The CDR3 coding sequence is TGCAGTGCATCGACTGGGGCGCAGGAGCAGTTCTTC.

The CDR3 DNA is TGCAGTGCTCTCGGACAGGGTGGCTACGAGCAGTACTTC. Amino acid sequence: CSALGQGGYEQYF. V usage is TRBV20-1 and J usage is TRBJ2-7; 8 bases fit TRBD1. Trimming took 5 bases from V and 3 from J; bases not matched to a gene: 6. The CDR3 is made up of 13 amino acids. The germline V gene has CDR1 DFQATT and CDR2 SNEGSKA (reference sequence).

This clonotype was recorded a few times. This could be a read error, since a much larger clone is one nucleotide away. CDR3 sequence (DNA): TGTGCCAGCAGTCCCGGGACAGGGGGCCGCTACGAGCAGTACTTC. Amino acid sequence: CASSPGTGGRYEQYF. The genes are TRBV28 and TRBJ2-7; 12 bases are a match to TRBD1. The ends lost 5 bases at V and 3 bases at J; junction bases unmatched: 5. Germline V gene sequence: CDR1 MDHEN, CDR2 SYDVKM. CDR3 length equals 15 residues.

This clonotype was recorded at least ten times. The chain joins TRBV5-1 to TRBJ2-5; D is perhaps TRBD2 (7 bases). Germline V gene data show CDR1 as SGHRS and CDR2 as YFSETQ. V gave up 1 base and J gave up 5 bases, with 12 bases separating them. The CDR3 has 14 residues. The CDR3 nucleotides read TGCGCCAGCAGCTTGACTGGGGGGGCGGAGACCCAGTACTTC. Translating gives CASSLTGGAETQYF.

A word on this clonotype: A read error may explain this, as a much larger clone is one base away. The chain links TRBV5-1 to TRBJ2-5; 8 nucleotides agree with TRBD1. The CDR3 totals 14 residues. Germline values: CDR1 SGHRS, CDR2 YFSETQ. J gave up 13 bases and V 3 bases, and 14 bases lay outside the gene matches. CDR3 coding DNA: TGCGCCAGCAGCTCGCAGGGGGCGGGATACGAGCGGTACTTC. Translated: CASSSQGAGYERYF.

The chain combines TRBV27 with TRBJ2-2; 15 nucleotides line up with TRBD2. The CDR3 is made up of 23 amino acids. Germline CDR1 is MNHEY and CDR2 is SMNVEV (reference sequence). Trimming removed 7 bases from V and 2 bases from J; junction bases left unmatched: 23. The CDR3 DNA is TGTGCCAGCATGGGGACCGGGACTAGCGGGGGGCCAACCGGTATTTTTAACACCGGGGAGCTGTTTTTT. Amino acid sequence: CASMGTGTSGGPTGIFNTGELFF.

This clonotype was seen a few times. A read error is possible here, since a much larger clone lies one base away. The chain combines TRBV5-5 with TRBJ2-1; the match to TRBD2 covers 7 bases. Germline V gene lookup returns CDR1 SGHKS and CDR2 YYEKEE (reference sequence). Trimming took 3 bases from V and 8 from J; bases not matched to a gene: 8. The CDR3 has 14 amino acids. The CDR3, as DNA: TGTGCCAGCAGCTGGGTGGTAGCGGGCCATGAGCAGTTCTTC. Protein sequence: CASSWVVAGHEQFF.

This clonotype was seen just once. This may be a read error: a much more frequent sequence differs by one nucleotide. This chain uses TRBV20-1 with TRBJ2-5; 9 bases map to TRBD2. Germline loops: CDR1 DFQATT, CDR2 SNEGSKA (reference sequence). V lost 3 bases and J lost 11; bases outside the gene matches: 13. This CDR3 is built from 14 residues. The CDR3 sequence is CSASKAGGPDEQYF. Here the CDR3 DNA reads TGCAGTGCTAGCAAGGCGGGGGGGCCGGATGAGCAGTACTTC.

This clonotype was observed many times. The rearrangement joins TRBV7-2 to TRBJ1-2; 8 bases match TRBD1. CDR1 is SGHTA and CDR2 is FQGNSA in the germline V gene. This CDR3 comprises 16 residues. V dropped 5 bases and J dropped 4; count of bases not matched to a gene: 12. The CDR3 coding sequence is TGTGCCAGCAGCCCGGACAGGGCAAGAGGTTCCTATGGCTACACCTTC. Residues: CASSPDRARGSYGYTF.

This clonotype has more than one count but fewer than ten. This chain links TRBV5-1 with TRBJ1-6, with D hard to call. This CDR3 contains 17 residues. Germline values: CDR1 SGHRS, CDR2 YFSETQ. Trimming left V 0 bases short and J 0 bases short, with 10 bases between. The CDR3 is CASSLVPQSSYNSPLHF. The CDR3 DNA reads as TGCGCCAGCAGCTTGGTGCCTCAAAGCTCCTATAATTCACCCCTCCACTTT.

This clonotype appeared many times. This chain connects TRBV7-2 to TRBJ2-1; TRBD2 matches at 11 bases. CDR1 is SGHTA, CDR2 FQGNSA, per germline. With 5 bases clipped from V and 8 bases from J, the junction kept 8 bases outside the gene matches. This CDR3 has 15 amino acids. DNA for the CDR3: TGTGCCAGCAGCAATAGCGGGGGGGCCATCCATGAGCAGTTCTTC. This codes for CASSNSGGAIHEQFF.

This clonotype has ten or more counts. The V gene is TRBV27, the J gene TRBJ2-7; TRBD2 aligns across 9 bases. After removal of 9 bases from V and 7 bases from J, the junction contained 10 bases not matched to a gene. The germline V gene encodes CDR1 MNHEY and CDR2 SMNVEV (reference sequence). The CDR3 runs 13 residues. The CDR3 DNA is TGTGCCAGTAAAGGGACTAGCCTCCAGGAGCAGTACTTC. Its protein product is CASKGTSLQEQYF.

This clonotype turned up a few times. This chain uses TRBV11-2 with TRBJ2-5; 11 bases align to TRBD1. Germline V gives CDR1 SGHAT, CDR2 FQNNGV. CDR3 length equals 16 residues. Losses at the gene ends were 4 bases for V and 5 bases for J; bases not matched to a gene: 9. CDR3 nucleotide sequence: TGTGCCAGCAGCTACCGTGGGACAGGGGGGAGGGAGACCCAGTACTTC. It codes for CASSYRGTGGRETQYF.

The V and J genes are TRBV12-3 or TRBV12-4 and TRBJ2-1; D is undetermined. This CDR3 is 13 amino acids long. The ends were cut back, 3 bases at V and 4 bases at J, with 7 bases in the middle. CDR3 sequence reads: CASSFEDYNEQFF. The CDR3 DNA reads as TGTGCCAGCAGTTTTGAGGATTACAATGAGCAGTTCTTC.

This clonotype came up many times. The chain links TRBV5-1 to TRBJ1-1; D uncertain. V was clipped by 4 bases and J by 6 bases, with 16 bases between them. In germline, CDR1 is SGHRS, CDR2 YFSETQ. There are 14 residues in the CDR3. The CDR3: CASSEGHQPPEAFF. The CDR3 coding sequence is TGCGCCAGCAGCGAGGGCCACCAACCCCCTGAAGCTTTCTTT.